These 3 T cell receptor beta chains were all obtained from the same sample, sequenced in a study of PD-L1 blockade in urothelial cancer. The time point is: pretreatment peripheral blood. Clones were read by immunoSEQ multiplex PCR, and TCRdb kept only the in-frame ones, dropping some. This sample has roughly 63,000 clones, with roughly 76% found just once. The sample in question was PBMCs, obtained around atezolizumab (anti-PD-L1) treatment. Receptors originate from a man aged 70 or older with urothelial cancer.

V usage is TRBV4-2 and J usage is TRBJ1-2; D remains ambiguous. The ends were cut back, 4 bases at V and 1 base at J, with 7 bases in the middle. The CDR3 is made up of 13 amino acids. CDR1 and CDR2 (germline): LGHNA, YNFKEQ. The CDR3 nucleotides read TGTGCCAGCAGCCTACAGTATAACTATGGCTACACCTTC. Translating it yields CASSLQYNYGYTF.

This chain connects TRBV9 to TRBJ2-1; 7 bases line up with TRBD1. Trimming cost V 6 bases and J 2 bases; bases outside gene matches: 5. The CDR3 covers 14 residues. Per germline, CDR1 SGDLS and CDR2 YYNGEE. The CDR3 sequence is CASNIGGTYNEQFF. CDR3 DNA sequence: TGTGCCAGCAATATAGGGGGCACCTACAATGAGCAGTTCTTC.

This clone came up a few times. V is TRBV15 and J is TRBJ1-2, with D perhaps TRBD1 (5 bases). The germline V gene encodes CDR1 LNHNV and CDR2 YYDKDF (reference sequence). The CDR3 covers 12 residues. Trimming pared 0 bases from V and 8 bases from J, leaving 7 bases between. The CDR3 region has the DNA TGTGCCACCAGCAGAGACCGACAGGGCTACACCTTC. Protein: CATSRDRQGYTF.